The rows below give T cell receptor beta chains drawn from one sample of a study of long-term antiretroviral therapy in people with HIV. Assay used: immunoSEQ multiplex PCR; TCRdb lists only in-frame clones, some missing. Of 20,000 to 25,000 clones in the sample, approximately 86% were seen once. Sequenced material: unsorted PBMCs, taken 1.3 years after starting antiretroviral therapy. These receptors were obtained from a man in his sixties with HIV. Both conserved end residues are part of each CDR3. D genes are given only for firm matches. The size of a clone is reported for some rows only, either as once, few or many, or as a class for expanded clones.

>TRBJ2-5|NA|TRBV27|13|NA
TGTGCCAGCAGTTTGGGCGGTCGGCAGACCCAGTACTTC
CASSLGGRQTQYF
>TRBJ2-6|TRBD1|TRBV27|18|NA
TGTGCCAGCAGTGCGCCGGACAGGTTACACTCTGGGGCCAACGTCCTGACTTTC
CASSAPDRLHSGANVLTF
>TRBJ2-7|NA|TRBV25-1|14|once
TGTGCCAGCAGGCCGGACAGAGACAACTACGAGCAGTACTTC
CASRPDRDNYEQYF
>TRBJ1-5|TRBD1|TRBV7-2|14|NA
TGTGCCAGCAGCCCCGGACAGGGCGACGGGCCCCAGCATTTT
CASSPGQGDGPQHF
>TRBJ2-7|NA|TRBV2|13|NA
TGTGCCAGCTCCCCCAGGGCGGTCGACGAGCAGTACTTC
CASSPRAVDEQYF
>TRBJ2-7|TRBD1|TRBV5-8|18|NA
TGTGCCAGCAGCCGGCGGAGTACGGGACAGGGGATGGCCTACGAGCAGTACTTC
CASSRRSTGQGMAYEQYF
>TRBJ1-6|NA|TRBV18|14|NA
TGTGCCAGCTCATTACAGGGCTATAATTCACCCCTCCACTTT
CASSLQGYNSPLHF
>TRBJ1-5|NA|TRBV9|15|NA
TGTGCCAGCAGCGTAGACAGCCTTAGCAATCAGCCCCAGCATTTT
CASSVDSLSNQPQHF
>TRBJ2-5|NA|TRBV15|16|NA
TGTGCCACCAGCAGAGAGGGACCCGCTGGGCAAGAGACCCAGTACTTC
CATSREGPAGQETQYF
>TRBJ2-1|NA|TRBV5-6|14|NA
TGTGCCAGCAGCTTGGGACGGGGATACAATGAGCAGTTCTTC
CASSLGRGYNEQFF
>TRBJ2-5|TRBD2|TRBV7-2|14|NA
TGTGCCAGCAGCCAGGCTAGCGGGGTAGAGACCCAGTACTTC
CASSQASGVETQYF
>TRBJ1-5|TRBD1|TRBV19|17|NA
TGTGCCAGTAGGATCAGTCGCGGGACAGGGGATATTCAGCCCCAGCATTTT
CASRISRGTGDIQPQHF
>TRBJ1-6|NA|TRBV6-6|15|few
TGTGCCAGCAGTCTACTTGGCACATATAATTCACCCCTCCACTTT
CASSLLGTYNSPLHF
>TRBJ2-2|NA|TRBV19|17|NA
TGTGCCAGTAGTATCGAGGCAAATTACAGTAGGCCCGGGGAGCTGTTTTTT
CASSIEANYSRPGELFF
>TRBJ1-5|NA|TRBV5-4|13|NA
TGTGCCAGCAGCTTGGACCTGGCTCGGGCCCAGCATTTT
CASSLDLARAQHF
>TRBJ2-2|TRBD1|TRBV5-1|17|NA
TGCGCCAGCAGCCATGACAGGGGGCGCGCATTTTCCGGGGAGCTGTTTTTT
CASSHDRGRAFSGELFF
>TRBJ1-6|NA|TRBV27|17|NA
TGTGCCAGCAGTTTCCAGAGGCAAGGGACTTATAATTCACCCCTCCACTTT
CASSFQRQGTYNSPLHF
>TRBJ2-3|TRBD2|TRBV5-1|16|NA
TGCGCCAGCAGCCGAGGGACTAGCGAAAGCACAGATACGCAGTATTTT
CASSRGTSESTDTQYF
>TRBJ2-3|NA|TRBV20-1|11|NA
TGCAGTGCTAGGGAGGGGGATACGCAGTATTTT
CSAREGDTQYF
>TRBJ1-1|TRBD1|TRBV6-1|15|NA
TGTGCCAGCAGTCATGGACAGGGTATGACCACTGAAGCTTTCTTT
CASSHGQGMTTEAFF
>TRBJ2-3|TRBD2|TRBV4-2|14|NA
TGTGCCAGCAGCTCCCGACTAGCAACAGATACGCAGTATTTT
CASSSRLATDTQYF
>TRBJ1-5|NA|TRBV19|18|NA
TGTGCCAGTAGTAATGGGGGCAGGCGTCCAATTAGCAATCAGCCCCAGCATTTT
CASSNGGRRPISNQPQHF
>TRBJ2-1|TRBD2|TRBV30|14|once
TGTGCCTGGAGTCAAACGGCTAGCGGAAATGAGCAGTTCTTC
CAWSQTASGNEQFF
>TRBJ1-6|NA|TRBV5-1|15|NA
TGCGCCAGCAGCTTGGACGTGACTTCGGGGTCACCCCTCCACTTT
CASSLDVTSGSPLHF
>TRBJ2-7|TRBD2|TRBV11-2|14|NA
TGTGCCAGCACCGGGACTAGCGGAACCTACGAGCAGTACTTC
CASTGTSGTYEQYF
>TRBJ2-7|NA|TRBV21-1|18|NA
TGTGCCAGCAGCAAAGTTCGCCTGGGTCTAATCTACTCCTACGAGCAGTACTTC
CASSKVRLGLIYSYEQYF
>TRBJ1-4|TRBD1|TRBV18|15|NA
TGTGCCAGCTCACCACCGGCCACAGGGGGTGAAAAACTGTTTTTT
CASSPPATGGEKLFF
>TRBJ2-7|NA|TRBV4-1|15|NA
TGCGCCAGCAGCCGGGGACTCACAAACTCCTACGAGCAGTACTTC
CASSRGLTNSYEQYF
>TRBJ2-5|TRBD2|TRBV7-9|16|NA
TGTGCCAGCAGCTTAGTAGCGGGGAGACCCCAAGAGACCCAGTACTTC
CASSLVAGRPQETQYF
>TRBJ1-6|NA|TRBV2|14|few
TGTGCCAGCAGTGATTGGGACACCTATTCACCCCTCCACTTT
CASSDWDTYSPLHF
>TRBJ2-7|NA|TRBV30|15|NA
TGTGCCTGGAGGGAGGATTCGGACGAGTCCTACGAGCAGTACTTC
CAWREDSDESYEQYF
>TRBJ2-5|TRBD2|TRBV18|15|NA
TGTGCCAGCTCACCACGGAGCGGGGGGGCAGAGACCCAGTACTTC
CASSPRSGGAETQYF
>TRBJ2-5|NA|TRBV29-1|12|NA
TGCAGCGCCCACAGGTCGCAAGAGACCCAGTACTTC
CSAHRSQETQYF
>TRBJ2-7|TRBD2|TRBV5-5|17|NA
TGTGCCAGCATCGAGGGGTGGGCAGCGGGGGACCTCCACGAGCAGTACTTC
CASIEGWAAGDLHEQYF
>TRBJ2-7|NA|TRBV7-2|16|once
TGTGCCAGCAGCTTAGTAGGGAAGCCCGGGGGTAGCGAGCAGTACTTC
CASSLVGKPGGSEQYF
>TRBJ1-1|TRBD1|TRBV4-1|15|NA
TGCGCCAGCAGCCAGCGCAGGGGGCTGAACACTGAAGCTTTCTTT
CASSQRRGLNTEAFF
>TRBJ1-2|TRBD1|TRBV27|15|few
TGTGCCAGCAGGGCCGCCGGACAGGGGGTCGCTGGCTACACCTTC
CASRAAGQGVAGYTF
>TRBJ1-1|TRBD1|TRBV18|15|NA
TGTGCCAGCTCACCCCAGGGACAGTCGCCCCTAGAAGCTTTCTTT
CASSPQGQSPLEAFF
>TRBJ2-2|TRBD2|TRBV7-6|16|NA
TGTGCCAGCAGCTTAGTAGCGGGGGGATCCACCGGGGAGCTGTTTTTT
CASSLVAGGSTGELFF
>TRBJ1-1|NA|TRBV5-1|16|NA
TGCGCCAGCAGCTTGGGCTATTCGGGGGGGAACACTGAAGCTTTCTTT
CASSLGYSGGNTEAFF
>TRBJ2-2|NA|TRBV9|15|few
TGTGCCAGCAGCGTAGCGTCAGGGAGGACCGGGGAGCTGTTTTTT
CASSVASGRTGELFF
>TRBJ2-1|NA|TRBV4-2|20|NA
TGTGCCAGCAGCCTCAATGGGGACACTAGATTTAGGGGATCCTACAATGAGCAGTTCTTC
CASSLNGDTRFRGSYNEQFF
>TRBJ1-5|TRBD1|TRBV5-1|15|once
TGCGCCAGCAGCTTGGGGGACAGGGATGTGCAGCCCCAGCATTTT
CASSLGDRDVQPQHF
>TRBJ1-1|TRBD1|TRBV6-5|14|NA
TGTGCCAGCAGTTACGGGACAGGGAACACTGAAGCTTTCTTT
CASSYGTGNTEAFF
>TRBJ1-5|NA|TRBV18|16|few
TGTGCCAGCTCACTCCAGGGAAATGGGGGCAATCAGCCCCAGCATTTT
CASSLQGNGGNQPQHF
>TRBJ1-1|NA|TRBV7-6|16|NA
TGTGCCAGCAGCTTAGGAGGGGAGTTCAGAAACACTGAAGCTTTCTTT
CASSLGGEFRNTEAFF
>TRBJ1-1|NA|TRBV6-5|15|NA
TGTGCCAGCAGTTACGGGTTGGTAGGGGACACTGAAGCTTTCTTT
CASSYGLVGDTEAFF
>TRBJ2-7|NA|TRBV30|15|NA
TGTGCCTGGAGTGTACCGTCGGGGTTATTCTACGAGCAGTACTTC
CAWSVPSGLFYEQYF
>TRBJ2-7|TRBD2|TRBV5-1|14|NA
TGCGCCAGCAGCTCGGGACTAGCGAGGTACGAGCAGTACTTC
CASSSGLARYEQYF
>TRBJ2-7|NA|TRBV5-1|15|NA
TGCGCCAGCAGCTTGGGGCCAGGGGGGTCCTACGAGCAGTACTTC
CASSLGPGGSYEQYF
>TRBJ2-1|NA|TRBV9|16|NA
TGTGCCAGCAGCGGCTTAGCGGAATCACTTTACAATGAGCAGTTCTTC
CASSGLAESLYNEQFF
>TRBJ2-5|NA|TRBV30|14|NA
TGTGCCTGGATGAGGGGTCCTTTGGGAGAGACCCAGTACTTC
CAWMRGPLGETQYF
>TRBJ2-3|TRBD2|TRBV27|14|few
TGTGCCAGCAGTCTAGCGGCTGCACCGTATACGCAGTATTTT
CASSLAAAPYTQYF
>TRBJ2-3|NA|TRBV30|13|NA
TGTGCCTGGAGCAGACCCGGGACAGATACGCAGTATTTT
CAWSRPGTDTQYF